The 15 T cell receptor beta chains below were found in one sample sequenced in a study of blood T cell repertoires in COVID-19. The method was immunoSEQ multiplex PCR; TCRdb's version includes in-frame clones alone and lacks a portion of them. The table has 250,000 or so clones, over 75% seen once. Sequenced input: PBMCs or T cells enriched from blood (not recorded which). These receptors were taken from a woman aged 40 to 50 who had been exposed to COVID-19.

The chain uses TRBV27 and TRBJ1-1, with D possibly matching TRBD1 (6 bases). The germline V gene has CDR1 MNHEY and CDR2 SMNVEV (reference sequence). This CDR3 is 15 amino acids long. V lost 3 bases and J lost 4, with 15 bases in between. In DNA, the CDR3 is TGTGCCAGCAGTTTCGGGACACCCACCTTCACTGAAGCTTTCTTT. Its protein is CASSFGTPTFTEAFF.

This clone was counted a single time. In DNA, the CDR3 is TGTGCCAGCAGCCTCGACAGGGTGGGCACCGGGGAGCTGTTTTTT. Translated, it gives CASSLDRVGTGELFF. The chain uses TRBV5-4 and TRBJ2-2, with 7 bases matching TRBD1. V lost 4 bases and J lost 4; bases outside the gene matches: 7. Germline lookup yields CDR1 SGHNT and CDR2 YYREEE (reference sequence). The CDR3 covers 15 residues.

V is TRBV7-9 and J is TRBJ2-1; weak D call: TRBD1 (7 bases). Deletions cut 5 bases from V and 10 bases from J, with 18 bases between. This CDR3 contains 14 residues. Germline V gene lookup returns CDR1 SEHNR and CDR2 FQNEAQ (reference sequence). As DNA, the CDR3 is TGTGCCAGCAGCGATACAGGGGTAGGGAGGGAGCAGTTCTTC. Residues: CASSDTGVGREQFF. Combining the CDR3 with reference TRBV7-9 and TRBJ2-1 gives the whole variable domain DTGVSQNPRHKITKRGQNVTFRCDPISEHNRLYWYRQTLGQGPEFLTYFQNEAQLEKSRLLSDRFSAERPKGSFSTLEIQRTEQGDSAMYLCASSDTGVGREQFFGPGTRLTVL.

The chain employs TRBV6-5 and TRBJ2-1; D not certain. Germline V gives CDR1 MNHEY, CDR2 SVGAGI. The V and J ends lost 0 bases and 10 bases respectively, with 13 bases between them. This CDR3 has 14 amino acids. CDR3 protein: CASSYSRLRKEQFF. CDR3 coding DNA: TGTGCCAGCAGTTACTCGAGGCTAAGGAAAGAGCAGTTCTTC.

The chain recombines TRBV5-5 with TRBJ1-1; tentatively, D is TRBD1 (6 bases). V lost 1 base, J lost 10 bases, and 14 bases lay in between. The CDR3 is 13 residues long. In germline, CDR1 is SGHKS, CDR2 YYEKEE (reference sequence). CDR3 region: CASSLTGGQAAFF. The CDR3 nucleotides read TGTGCCAGCAGCTTGACGGGGGGCCAAGCAGCTTTCTTT.

Written as DNA, the CDR3 is TGCGCCAGCAGCTTGGAAGGGGAAACTAACTATGGCTACACCTTC. Protein: CASSLEGETNYGYTF. The chain joins TRBV5-1 to TRBJ1-2; tentatively, D is TRBD1 (5 bases). The CDR3 is made up of 15 amino acids. Germline CDR1 is SGHRS and CDR2 is YFSETQ. Trimming left V 0 bases short and J 0 bases short, with 9 bases between. Full variable domain (remainder filled in from reference TRBV5-1 and TRBJ1-2): KAGVTQTPRYLIKTRGQQVTLSCSPISGHRSVSWYQQTPGQGLQFLFEYFSETQRNKGNFPGRFSGRQFSNSRSEMNVSTLELGDSALYLCASSLEGETNYGYTFGSGTRLTVV.

This clone was seen only once. The chain carries TRBV15 and TRBJ1-4; 10 bases align to TRBD1. This CDR3 spans 14 amino acids. CDR1 is LNHNV, CDR2 YYDKDF, per germline (reference sequence). Trimming cost V 5 bases and J 8 bases; bases outside gene matches: 5. CDR3 DNA: TGTGCCACCAGCTTAGGACAGGGGGAGGAAAAACTGTTTTTT. Residues: CATSLGQGEEKLFF.

The chain joins TRBV7-3 to TRBJ1-1; no reliable D call. The ends were cut back, 2 bases at V and 1 base at J, with 11 bases in the middle. The V gene's germline CDR1 is SGHTA and CDR2 FQGTGA. CDR3 size: 15 residues. The CDR3: CASSLRGRQNTEAFF. The CDR3 nucleotides read TGTGCCAGCAGCTTACGAGGGCGTCAGAACACTGAAGCTTTCTTT.

A few counts support this clone. The rearrangement links TRBV25-1 to TRBJ2-2, with 7 bases fitting TRBD2. The V gene's germline CDR1 is MGHDK and CDR2 SYGVNS. CDR3 length: 16 residues. The V segment lost 2 bases and the J segment 3 bases; nucleotides outside the gene matches: 6. The CDR3 protein is CASSELPSGDTGELFF. Written as DNA, the CDR3 is TGTGCCAGCAGTGAACTCCCCAGCGGGGACACCGGGGAGCTGTTTTTT.

Turning to this clone: The junction shows a germline mismatch at one end, possibly a read error. V and J are TRBV5-1 and TRBJ1-4; TRBD1 matches at 10 bases. Germline CDR1 reads SGHRS; CDR2 reads YFSETQ. The CDR3 has 17 residues. The CDR3 loop reads CASSGVSGGQGTEKLFF. The CDR3 DNA sequence: TGTGCCAGCAGCGGAGTGAGTGGGGGACAGGGGACTGAAAAACTGTTTTTT.

This chain joins TRBV6-5 and TRBJ1-1; TRBD1 matches at 8 bases. CDR3 length equals 13 residues. Trimming at V came to 5 bases and at J to 3 bases, leaving 2 bases not matched to a gene. Germline CDR1 and CDR2: MNHEY and SVGAGI. The CDR3: CASSQDRDTEAFF. CDR3 nucleotides: TGTGCCAGCAGTCAGGACAGGGACACTGAAGCTTTCTTT.

The genes are TRBV28 and TRBJ1-2; D perhaps matches TRBD1 (5 bases). CDR3 length: 13 residues. V shed 2 bases and J shed 10 bases, with 14 bases lying between them. From germline, CDR1 is MDHEN and CDR2 SYDVKM. The CDR3 is CASSLGARTYYTF. CDR3 DNA: TGTGCCAGCAGTTTAGGGGCACGAACATACTACACCTTC.

This clone is medium-sized. This chain connects TRBV19 to TRBJ2-1; TRBD2 matches at 12 bases. The junction had 5 bases not matched to a gene; V was cut back by 0 bases and J by 2 bases. The CDR3 covers 18 residues. CDR1 and CDR2 from the germline V gene are LNHDA and SQIVND (reference sequence). The CDR3 protein is CASSIDWASGRAYNEQFF. The CDR3 DNA sequence: TGTGCCAGTAGTATAGATTGGGCTAGCGGGAGGGCCTACAATGAGCAGTTCTTC. Variable domain in full (rest from reference TRBV19 and TRBJ2-1): DGGITQSPKYLFRKEGQNVTLSCEQNLNHDAMYWYRQDPGQGLRLIYYSQIVNDFQKGDIAEGYSVSREKKESFPLTVTSAQKNPTAFYLCASSIDWASGRAYNEQFFGPGTRLTVL.

The V gene is TRBV11-3, the J gene TRBJ2-1; 12 bases are shared with TRBD2. Germline V gene lookup returns CDR1 SGHNT and CDR2 YENEEA. J lost 5 bases, V lost 5 bases, and 7 bases had no gene match. CDR3 length equals 16 residues. The CDR3 DNA reads TGTGCCAGCAGCAAGACTAGCGGGAGTCCCCACAATGAGCAGTTCTTC. It is translated as CASSKTSGSPHNEQFF.

CDR3 sequence reads: CASSQGAGQHNEQFF. The CDR3 DNA follows: TGTGCCAGCAGTCAAGGCGCGGGACAGCACAATGAGCAGTTCTTC. The chain combines TRBV27 with TRBJ2-1; maybe TRBD1 (7 bases). Trimming stripped 5 bases from V and 5 bases from J, with 16 bases between. The CDR3 consists of 15 residues. Germline V gene sequence: CDR1 MNHEY, CDR2 SMNVEV (reference sequence).